This is a list of T cell receptor beta chains from one sample in a study of T cell responses to AZD1222 COVID-19 vaccine. The assay was immunoSEQ multiplex PCR, and TCRdb's table has in-frame clones only and misses some. The table lists tens of thousands of clones, roughly nine tenths of them singletons. The sequencing here drew on peripheral blood, taken 28 days after the second AZD1222 dose. These receptors were obtained from an adult who received the AZD1222 COVID-19 vaccine. CDR3s include the opening cysteine and the closing phenylalanine or tryptophan.

J gene | V gene | CDR3 protein
TRBJ1-1 | TRBV5-1 | CASKARWQNTEAFF
TRBJ2-3 | TRBV4-1 | CASSQALYTDTQYF
TRBJ1-5 | TRBV6-4 | CASRTTGFNQPQHF
TRBJ1-1 | TRBV6-5 | CASRTDREAFF
TRBJ2-2 | TRBV11-3 | CASSSKETNPGELFF
TRBJ1-1 | TRBV5-1 | CASGLRNTEAFF
TRBJ2-3 | TRBV5-4 | CASSLVAGADTQYF
TRBJ1-1 | TRBV29-1 | CSVEGPGKTEAFF
TRBJ1-6 | TRBV6-6 | CASSQLRSNNSPLHF
TRBJ1-2 | TRBV27 | CASSTSGTDYYSYTF
TRBJ2-1 | TRBV7-9 | CASSLAGVTPEQFF
TRBJ1-5 | TRBV7-9 | CASSLGRVQSNQPQHF
TRBJ1-1 | TRBV7-3 | CASSLQGPNTEAFF
TRBJ1-4 | TRBV29-1 | CSVELPMEKLFF
TRBJ1-1 | TRBV28 | CASSLNSLNTEAFF
TRBJ1-6 | TRBV9 | CASSVAISSSYNSPLHF
TRBJ2-3 | TRBV5-6 | CASSLKVRREDTQYF
TRBJ1-4 | TRBV6-1 | CASSAMDREINEKLFF